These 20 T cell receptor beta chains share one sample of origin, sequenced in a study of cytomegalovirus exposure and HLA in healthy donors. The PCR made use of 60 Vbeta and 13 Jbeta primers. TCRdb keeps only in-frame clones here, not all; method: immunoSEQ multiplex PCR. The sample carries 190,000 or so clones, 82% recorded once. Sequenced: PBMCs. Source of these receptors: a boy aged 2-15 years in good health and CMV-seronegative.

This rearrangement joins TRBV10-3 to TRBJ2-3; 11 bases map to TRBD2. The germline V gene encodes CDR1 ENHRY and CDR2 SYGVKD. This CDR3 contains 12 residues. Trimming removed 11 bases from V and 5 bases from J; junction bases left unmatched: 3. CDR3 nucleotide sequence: TGTGCCTCTGGGACTAGCGGAGATACGCAGTATTTT. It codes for CASGTSGDTQYF.

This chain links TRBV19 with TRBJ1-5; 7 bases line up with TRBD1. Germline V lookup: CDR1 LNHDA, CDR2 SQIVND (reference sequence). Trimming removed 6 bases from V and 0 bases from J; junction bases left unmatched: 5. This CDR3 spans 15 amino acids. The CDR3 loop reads CASSYQGVSNQPQHF. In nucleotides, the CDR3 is TGTGCCAGTAGCTATCAGGGGGTTAGCAATCAGCCCCAGCATTTT.

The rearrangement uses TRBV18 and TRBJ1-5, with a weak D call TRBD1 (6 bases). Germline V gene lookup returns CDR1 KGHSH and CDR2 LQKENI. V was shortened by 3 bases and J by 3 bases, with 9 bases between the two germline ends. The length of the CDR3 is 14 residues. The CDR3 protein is CASSPDSVNQPQHF. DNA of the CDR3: TGTGCCAGCTCACCGGACAGTGTCAATCAGCCCCAGCATTTT.

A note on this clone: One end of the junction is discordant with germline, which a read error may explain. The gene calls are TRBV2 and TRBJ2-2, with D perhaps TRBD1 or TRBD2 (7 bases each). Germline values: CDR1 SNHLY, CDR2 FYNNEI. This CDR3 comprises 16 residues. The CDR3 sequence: CASSKAGQPYTGELFF. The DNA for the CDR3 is TGTGCCAGCAGTAAAGCGGGACAGCCCTACACCGGGGAGCTGTTTTTT.

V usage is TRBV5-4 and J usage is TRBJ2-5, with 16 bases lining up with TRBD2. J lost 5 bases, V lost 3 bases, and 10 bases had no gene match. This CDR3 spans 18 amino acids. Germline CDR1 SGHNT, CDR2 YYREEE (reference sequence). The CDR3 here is CASSSGTSGGAISETQYF. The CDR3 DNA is TGTGCCAGCAGCTCCGGGACTAGCGGGGGGGCGATCTCGGAGACCCAGTACTTC.

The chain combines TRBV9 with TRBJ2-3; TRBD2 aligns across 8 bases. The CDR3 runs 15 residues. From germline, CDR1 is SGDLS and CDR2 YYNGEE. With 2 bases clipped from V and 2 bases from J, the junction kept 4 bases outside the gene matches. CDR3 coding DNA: TGTGCCAGCAGCGTTACTAGCGGCCTCACAGATACGCAGTATTTT. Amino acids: CASSVTSGLTDTQYF. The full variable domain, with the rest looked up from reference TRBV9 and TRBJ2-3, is DSGVTQTPKHLITATGQRVTLRCSPRSGDLSVYWYQQSLDQGLQFLIQYYNGEERAKGNILERFSAQQFPDLHSELNLSSLELGDSALYFCASSVTSGLTDTQYFGPGTRLTVL.

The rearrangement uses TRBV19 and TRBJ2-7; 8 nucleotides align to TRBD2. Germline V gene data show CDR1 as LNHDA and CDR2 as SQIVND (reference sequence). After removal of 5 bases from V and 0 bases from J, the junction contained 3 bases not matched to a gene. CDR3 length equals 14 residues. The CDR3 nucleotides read TGTGCCAGTAGTGGCGGGGGGACCTCCTACGAGCAGTACTTC. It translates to CASSGGGTSYEQYF.

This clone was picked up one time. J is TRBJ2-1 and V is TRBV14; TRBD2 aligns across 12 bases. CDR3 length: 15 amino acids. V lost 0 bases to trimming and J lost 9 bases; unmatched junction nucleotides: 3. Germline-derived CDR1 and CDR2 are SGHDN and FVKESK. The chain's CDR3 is CASSQDLAGGREQFF. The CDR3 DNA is TGTGCCAGCAGCCAAGATCTAGCGGGGGGGCGTGAGCAGTTCTTC.

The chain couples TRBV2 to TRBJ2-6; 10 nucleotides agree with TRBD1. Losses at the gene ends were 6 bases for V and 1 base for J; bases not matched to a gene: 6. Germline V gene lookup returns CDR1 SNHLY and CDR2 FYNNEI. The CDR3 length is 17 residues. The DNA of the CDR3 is TGTGCCAGCAGGGGGGACAGGGGTGTTTCTGGGGCCAACGTCCTGACTTTC. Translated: CASRGDRGVSGANVLTF.

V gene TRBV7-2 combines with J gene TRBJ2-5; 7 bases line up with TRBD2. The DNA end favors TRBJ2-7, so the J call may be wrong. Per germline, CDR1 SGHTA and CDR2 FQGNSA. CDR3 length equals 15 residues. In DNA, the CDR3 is TGTGCCAGCAGCTTAAGGAGTCCTAGCGGCTACGAGCAGTACTTC. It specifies CASSLRSPSGYEQYF.

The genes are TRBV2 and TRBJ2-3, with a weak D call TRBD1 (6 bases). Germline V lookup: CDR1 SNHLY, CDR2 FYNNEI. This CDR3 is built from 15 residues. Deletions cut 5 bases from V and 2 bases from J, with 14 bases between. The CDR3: CASSRTAFFTDTQYF. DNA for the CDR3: TGTGCCAGCAGTAGGACAGCTTTTTTCACAGATACGCAGTATTTT. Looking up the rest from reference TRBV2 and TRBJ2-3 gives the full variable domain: EPEVTQTPSHQVTQMGQEVILRCVPISNHLYFYWYRQILGQKVEFLVSFYNNEISEKSEIFDDQFSVERPDGSNFTLKIRSTKLEDSAMYFCASSRTAFFTDTQYFGPGTRLTVL.

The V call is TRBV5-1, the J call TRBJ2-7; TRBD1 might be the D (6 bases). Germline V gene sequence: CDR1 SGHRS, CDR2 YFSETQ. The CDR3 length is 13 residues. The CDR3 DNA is TGCGCGAACGAACAGGGTCAGGGAGTCGAGCAGTACTTC. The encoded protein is CANEQGQGVEQYF.

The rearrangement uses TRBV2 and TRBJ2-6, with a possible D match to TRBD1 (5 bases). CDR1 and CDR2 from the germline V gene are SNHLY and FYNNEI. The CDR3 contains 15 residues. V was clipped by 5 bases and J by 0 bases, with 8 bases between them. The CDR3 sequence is CASSLTASGANVLTF. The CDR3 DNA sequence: TGTGCCAGCAGTCTGACAGCCTCTGGGGCCAACGTCCTGACTTTC.

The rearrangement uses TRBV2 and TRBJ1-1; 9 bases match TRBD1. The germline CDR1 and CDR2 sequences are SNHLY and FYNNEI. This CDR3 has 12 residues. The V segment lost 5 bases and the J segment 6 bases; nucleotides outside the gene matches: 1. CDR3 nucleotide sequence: TGTGCCAGCAGTTACAGGGGGCCTGAAGCTTTCTTT. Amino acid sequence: CASSYRGPEAFF.

CDR3 DNA: TGTGCCACCAGCAGGGGAGGAACAGGGAACACTGAAGCTTTCTTT. It codes for CATSRGGTGNTEAFF. This chain connects TRBV15 to TRBJ1-1, with D maybe TRBD1 (5 bases). Between the trimmed V and J ends, which lost 3 bases and 1 base, there was a span of 12 bases. CDR3 length: 15 amino acids. Germline assignment: CDR1 LNHNV and CDR2 YYDKDF (reference sequence).

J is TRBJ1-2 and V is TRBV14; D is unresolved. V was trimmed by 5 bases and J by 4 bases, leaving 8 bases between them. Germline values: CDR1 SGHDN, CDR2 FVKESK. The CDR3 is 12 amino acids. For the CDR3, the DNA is TGTGCCAGCAGCGAGGGAAGCTATGGCTACACCTTC. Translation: CASSEGSYGYTF. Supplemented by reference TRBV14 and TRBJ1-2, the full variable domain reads EAGVTQFPSHSVIEKGQTVTLRCDPISGHDNLYWYRRVMGKEIKFLLHFVKESKQDESGMPNNRFLAERTGGTYSTLKVQPAELEDSGVYFCASSEGSYGYTFGSGTRLTVV.

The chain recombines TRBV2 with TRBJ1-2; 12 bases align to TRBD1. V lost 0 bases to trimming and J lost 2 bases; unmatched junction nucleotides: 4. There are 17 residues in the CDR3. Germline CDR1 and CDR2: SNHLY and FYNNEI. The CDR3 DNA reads TGTGCCAGCAGTGAAGCCTCCGGGACAGGGGGCAACTATGGCTACACCTTC. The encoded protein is CASSEASGTGGNYGYTF.

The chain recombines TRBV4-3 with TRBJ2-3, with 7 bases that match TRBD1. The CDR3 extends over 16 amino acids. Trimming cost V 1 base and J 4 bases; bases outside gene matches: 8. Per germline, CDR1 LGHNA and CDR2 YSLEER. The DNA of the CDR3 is TGCGCCAGCAGCCAAGCGCCACGTACAGGGGCAGATACGCAGTATTTT. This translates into CASSQAPRTGADTQYF.

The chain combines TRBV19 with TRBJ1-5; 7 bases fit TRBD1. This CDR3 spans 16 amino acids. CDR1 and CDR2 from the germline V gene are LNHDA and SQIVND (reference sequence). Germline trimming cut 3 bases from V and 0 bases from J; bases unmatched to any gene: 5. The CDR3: CASSIGTAYSNQPQHF. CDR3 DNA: TGTGCCAGTAGTATCGGGACAGCTTATAGCAATCAGCCCCAGCATTTT.

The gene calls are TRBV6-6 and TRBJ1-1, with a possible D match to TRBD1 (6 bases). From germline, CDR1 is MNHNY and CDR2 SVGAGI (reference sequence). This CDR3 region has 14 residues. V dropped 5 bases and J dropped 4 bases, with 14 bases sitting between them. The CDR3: CASSKDRRSTEAFF. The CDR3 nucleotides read TGTGCCAGCAGTAAGGACAGACGGAGCACTGAAGCTTTCTTT.